This T cell receptor (beta chain) was identified in a study of OX40 agonist ivuxolimab in advanced cancers. Study-level information: Patients took ivuxolimab, an agonistic anti-OX40 (CD134) antibody. Earlier anti-PD-1, anti-PD-L1 or anti-CTLA-4 therapy was permitted; roughly 42% had received some. Dose-escalation patients had hepatocellular carcinoma, melanoma, renal cell or head and neck cancer.

Using immunoSEQ multiplex PCR, the repertoire was profiled, and TCRdb retains in-frame clones only, with some absent. The data show some 140,000 clones, with about 92% seen just once and approximately 0.99% held by the top ten. There are 14 residues in the CDR3. V gave up 8 bases and J gave up 4 bases, with 15 bases separating them. Germline CDR1 SGHTS, CDR2 YDEGEE. V and J are TRBV5-8 and TRBJ2-2; D may match TRBD1 or TRBD2 (5 bases each). This sequence was found in an adult with an advanced solid tumor such as melanoma, head and neck, liver or kidney cancer. The sample in question was CD4+ or CD8+ T cells sorted from blood, obtained in a trial of the OX40 agonist ivuxolimab. Written as DNA, the CDR3 is TGTGCCAGAACCAGGGAGCAACTCACCGGGGAGCTGTTTTTT. Amino acid sequence: CARTREQLTGELFF.